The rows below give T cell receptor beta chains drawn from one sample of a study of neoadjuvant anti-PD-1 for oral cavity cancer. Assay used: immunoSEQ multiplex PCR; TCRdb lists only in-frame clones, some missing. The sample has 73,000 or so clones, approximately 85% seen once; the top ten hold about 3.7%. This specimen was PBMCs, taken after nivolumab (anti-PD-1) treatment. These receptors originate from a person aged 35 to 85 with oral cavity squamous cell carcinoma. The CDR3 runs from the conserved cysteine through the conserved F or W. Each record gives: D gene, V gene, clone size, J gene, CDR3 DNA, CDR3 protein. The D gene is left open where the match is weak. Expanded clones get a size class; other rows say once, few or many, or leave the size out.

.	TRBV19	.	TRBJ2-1	TGTGCCAGTAGTCCCCCCCCTGCTGCGAGGGATGAGCAGTTCTTC	CASSPPPAARDEQFF
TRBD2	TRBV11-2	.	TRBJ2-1	TGTGCCAGCAGCCCACTAGCGGGAGGGCCTAATGAGCAGTTCTTC	CASSPLAGGPNEQFF
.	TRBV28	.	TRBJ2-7	TGTGCCAGCAGTTTTCTCCGGAGCTCCTACGAGCAGTACTTC	CASSFLRSSYEQYF
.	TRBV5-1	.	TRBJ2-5	TGCGCCAGCAGCAAGACTAGTCATGAGACCCAGTACTTC	CASSKTSHETQYF
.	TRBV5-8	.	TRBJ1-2	TGTGCCAGCAGCTTCGGGACACCAAATGGCTACACCTTC	CASSFGTPNGYTF
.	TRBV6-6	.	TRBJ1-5	TGTGCCAGCAGTTACAGGAATCAGCCCCAGCATTTT	CASSYRNQPQHF
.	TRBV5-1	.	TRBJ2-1	TGCGCCAGCAGCAGGTCAGCGGGTAACAATGAGCAGTTCTTC	CASSRSAGNNEQFF
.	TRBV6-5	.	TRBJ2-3	TGTGCCAGCAGTTACTCGGCGTCCGCAGATACGCAGTATTTT	CASSYSASADTQYF
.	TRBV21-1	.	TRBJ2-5	TGTGCCAGCAGCAAATCCACGTACCAAGAGACCCAGTACTTC	CASSKSTYQETQYF
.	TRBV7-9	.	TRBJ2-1	TGTGCCAGCAGCTTAAGATCGCGAACAGGCGAGGGTGAGCAGTTCTTC	CASSLRSRTGEGEQFF
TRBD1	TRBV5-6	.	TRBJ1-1	TGTGCCAGCAGCTTCGGACAGGGACGAACTGAAGCTTTCTTT	CASSFGQGRTEAFF
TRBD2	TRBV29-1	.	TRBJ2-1	TGCAGCGTTGAAGATGGTGGCGGGAGGGCCTGGAATGAGCAGTTCTTC	CSVEDGGGRAWNEQFF
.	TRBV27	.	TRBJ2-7	TGTGCCAGCAGTTCAGGAACTAGGCACGAGCAGTACTTC	CASSSGTRHEQYF
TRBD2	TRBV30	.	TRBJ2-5	TGTGCCTGGAGTGTAGTAGCGGGAGGGCCAGGGACCCAGTACTTC	CAWSVVAGGPGTQYF
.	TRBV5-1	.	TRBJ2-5	TGCGCCAGCAGCCCTACGGGAGCTCCGGAGACCCAGTACTTC	CASSPTGAPETQYF
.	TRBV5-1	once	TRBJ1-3	TGCGCCAGCAGCACCGACAGTTACTCTGGAAACACCATATATTTT	CASSTDSYSGNTIYF
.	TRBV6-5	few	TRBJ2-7	TGTGCCAGCAGCACCGGGGGAATTCGGGAGCAGTACTTC	CASSTGGIREQYF
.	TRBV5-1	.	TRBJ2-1	TGCGCCAGCAGCTTGCAAGCGGAACCATACAATGAGCAGTTCTTC	CASSLQAEPYNEQFF
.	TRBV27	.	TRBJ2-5	TGTGCCAGCAGTTTTAAGGGTTGGGAGACCCAGTACTTC	CASSFKGWETQYF
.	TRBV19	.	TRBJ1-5	TGTGCCAGTAGTCCTCGACCCCCGGGCAATCAGCCCCAGCATTTT	CASSPRPPGNQPQHF
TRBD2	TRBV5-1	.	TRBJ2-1	TGCGCCAGCAGCCCGACCGGGACTAGCTTCTTGAATGAGCAGTTCTTC	CASSPTGTSFLNEQFF
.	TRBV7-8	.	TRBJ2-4	TGTGCCAGCACCGGGCCCCAAAACATTCAGTACTTC	CASTGPQNIQYF
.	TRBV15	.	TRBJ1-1	TGTGCCACCAGGCTACTTGGGGTGAACACTGAAGCTTTCTTT	CATRLLGVNTEAFF
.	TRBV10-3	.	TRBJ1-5	TGTGCCATCAGTGAGTCGACTAGGAGCAATCAGCCCCAGCATTTT	CAISESTRSNQPQHF
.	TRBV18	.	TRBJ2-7	TGTGCCAGCTCACCGGACGGATCCTACGAGCAGTACTTC	CASSPDGSYEQYF
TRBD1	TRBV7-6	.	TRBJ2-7	TGTGCCAGCAGCCTCCGACCGGGACAGGGATCCTACGAGCAGTACTTC	CASSLRPGQGSYEQYF
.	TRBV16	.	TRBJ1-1	TGTGCCAGCAGCCCCACGAGGGCAGTGAACACTGAAGCTTTCTTT	CASSPTRAVNTEAFF
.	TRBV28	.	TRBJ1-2	TGTGCCAGCACCGAAAGAACAGACCCCATTGGCTACACCTTC	CASTERTDPIGYTF
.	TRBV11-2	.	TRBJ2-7	TGTGCCAGCAGCTTAGGGACGGGAAACTACGAGCAGTACTTC	CASSLGTGNYEQYF
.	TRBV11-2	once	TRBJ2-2	TGTGCCAGCAGCTTACTGGCGAACACCGGGGAGCTGTTTTTT	CASSLLANTGELFF
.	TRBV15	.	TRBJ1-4	TGTGCCACCAGCAGAGTTATGGGCGGAACTAATGAAAAACTGTTTTTT	CATSRVMGGTNEKLFF
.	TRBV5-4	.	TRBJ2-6	TGTGCCAGCAGCCAAGGGGCCCCTGGGGCCAACGTCCTGACTTTC	CASSQGAPGANVLTF
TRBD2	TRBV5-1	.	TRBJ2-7	TGCGCCAGCAGCGCACTAGCGGGAGGATCATCCTACGAGCAGTACTTC	CASSALAGGSSYEQYF
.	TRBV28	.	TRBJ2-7	TGTGCCAGCACCCAGGAAGGGGTTTACGAGCAGTACTTC	CASTQEGVYEQYF
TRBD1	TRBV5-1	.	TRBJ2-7	TGCGCCAGCAGCCCGGGGACAGGGAACGAGCAGTACTTC	CASSPGTGNEQYF
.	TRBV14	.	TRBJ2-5	TGTGCCAGCAGCCAAGGGGCCCTTTTCCCCACTCAGGAGACCCAGTACTTC	CASSQGALFPTQETQYF
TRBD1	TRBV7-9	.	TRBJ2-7	TGTGCCAGCAGCGCCGGACAGGGGGGACTCTACGAGCAGTACTTC	CASSAGQGGLYEQYF
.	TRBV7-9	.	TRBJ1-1	TGTGCCAGCAGCCCCTTGGCCCGTGAAGCTTTCTTT	CASSPLAREAFF
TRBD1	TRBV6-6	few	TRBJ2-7	TGTGCCTCCGGGGGACAGGGAAGCTACGAGCAGTACTTC	CASGGQGSYEQYF
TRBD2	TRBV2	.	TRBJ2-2	TGTGCCAGCAGAGGGACTAGCGGGAGTGTGGCCGGGGAGCTGTTTTTT	CASRGTSGSVAGELFF
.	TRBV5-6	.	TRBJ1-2	TGTGCCAGCAGCTTGGGCCACACAGACGGCTATGGCTACACCTTC	CASSLGHTDGYGYTF
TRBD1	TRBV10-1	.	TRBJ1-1	TGCGCCAGCAGTGACAGGGGGCCCACTGAAGCTTTCTTT	CASSDRGPTEAFF
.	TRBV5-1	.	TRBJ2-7	TGCGCCAGCAGCTACCGACCGGACAGTCTCATTTTATACGAGCAGTACTTC	CASSYRPDSLILYEQYF
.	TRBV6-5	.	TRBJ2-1	TGTGCCAGCAGTTACTCAGGGGTCTTAAATGAGCAGTTCTTC	CASSYSGVLNEQFF
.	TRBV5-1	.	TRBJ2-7	TGCGCCAGCAGCTTGGGGGGGACCTACGAGCAGTACTTC	CASSLGGTYEQYF
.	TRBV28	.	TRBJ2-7	TGTGCCAGCAGTCTGACACGAAAAATCTCCTACGAGCAGTACTTC	CASSLTRKISYEQYF